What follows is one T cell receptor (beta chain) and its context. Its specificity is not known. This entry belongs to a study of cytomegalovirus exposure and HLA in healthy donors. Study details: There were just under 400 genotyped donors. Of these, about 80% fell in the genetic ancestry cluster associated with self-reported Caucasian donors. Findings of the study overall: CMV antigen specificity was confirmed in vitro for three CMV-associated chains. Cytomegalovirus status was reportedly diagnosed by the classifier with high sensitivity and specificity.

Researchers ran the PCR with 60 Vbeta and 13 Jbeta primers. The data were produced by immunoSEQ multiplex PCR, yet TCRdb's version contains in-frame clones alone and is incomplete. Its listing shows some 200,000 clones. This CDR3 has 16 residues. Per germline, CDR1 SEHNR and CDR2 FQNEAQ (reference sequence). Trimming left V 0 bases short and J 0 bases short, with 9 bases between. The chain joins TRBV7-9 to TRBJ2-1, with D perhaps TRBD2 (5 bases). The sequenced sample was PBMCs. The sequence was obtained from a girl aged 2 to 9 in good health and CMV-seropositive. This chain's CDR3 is CASSLAAGSSYNEQFF. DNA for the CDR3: TGTGCCAGCAGCTTAGCGGCGGGTAGCTCCTACAATGAGCAGTTCTTC. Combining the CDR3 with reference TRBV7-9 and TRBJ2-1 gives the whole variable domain DTGVSQNPRHKITKRGQNVTFRCDPISEHNRLYWYRQTLGQGPEFLTYFQNEAQLEKSRLLSDRFSAERPKGSFSTLEIQRTEQGDSAMYLCASSLAAGSSYNEQFFGPGTRLTVL.